Listed below are T cell receptor beta chains from one sample, sequenced in a study of T cells in Graves' hyperthyroidism and ophthalmopathy. MiXCR, run by TCRdb on the multiplex PCR reads, gives a single entry per CDR3 protein. The sample lists roughly 280,000 distinct CDR3 sequences, over 20% occurring once. The sequencing sample was made of blood. The receptors derive from a man in his thirties or forties with Graves' ophthalmopathy. Each CDR3 is given with its conserved first and last residue. A D gene is named only where the DNA matches it firmly. Not every row has a clone size; where given, it reads once, few, many or a size class.

>TRBJ2-1|TRBV20-1|NA|NA
CSAKDTITYNEQFF
TGCAGTGCTAAGGACACAATAACTTACAATGAGCAGTTCTTC
>TRBJ2-5|TRBV30|TRBD2|NA
CACRLAGGPETQYF
TGTGCCTGCCGACTAGCGGGAGGGCCCGAGACCCAGTACTTC
>TRBJ2-6|TRBV27|NA|many
CASSSAGTYGANVLTF
TGTGCCAGCAGTTCCGCCGGGACCTATGGGGCCAACGTCCTGACTTTC
>TRBJ1-4|TRBV12-5|TRBD1|few
CASGLAPTGGEKLFF
TGTGCTAGTGGTTTGGCACCGACAGGGGGGGAAAAACTGTTTTTT
>TRBJ2-7|TRBV24-1|NA|NA
CATSDFGLGCEQYF
TGTGCCACCAGTGATTTCGGGTTAGGGTGCGAGCAGTACTTC
>TRBJ2-7|TRBV5-1|TRBD1|many
CASSSAGTGLTYEQYF
TGCGCCAGCAGCTCAGCCGGGACAGGGTTAACCTACGAGCAGTACTTC
>TRBJ1-2|TRBV20-1|TRBD1|NA
CSARDLGQGSFRGYTF
TGCAGTGCTAGAGATCTGGGACAGGGTTCGTTTCGTGGCTACACCTTC
>TRBJ2-1|TRBV4-2|TRBD2|NA
CASSQKGGSLGTNEQFF
TGTGCCAGCAGCCAAAAAGGCGGGAGTTTGGGGACCAATGAGCAGTTCTTC
>TRBJ1-4|TRBV9|TRBD1|many
CASSPGTGSEKLFF
TGTGCCAGCAGCCCGGGGACAGGCTCTGAAAAACTGTTTTTT
>TRBJ2-3|TRBV4-1|NA|few
CASRRGGSGTDTQYF
TGCGCCAGCAGGAGAGGTGGGAGTGGGACAGATACGCAGTATTTT
>TRBJ2-5|TRBV20-1|NA|few
CSARDSVGTQYF
TGCAGTGCTAGAGATAGTGTTGGGACCCAGTACTTC
>TRBJ1-5|TRBV7-2|TRBD1|NA
CASSLAMAGGIFGNQPQHF
TGTGCCAGCAGCTTAGCCATGGCAGGGGGCATCTTTGGCAATCAGCCCCAGCATTTT
>TRBJ2-7|TRBV5-1|TRBD2|few
CASSRGTSGSSEQYF
TGCGCCAGCAGCCGCGGGACTAGCGGGAGTAGCGAGCAGTACTTC
>TRBJ1-3|TRBV6-2/TRBV6-3|NA|NA
CASSYSTVFGNTIYF
TGTGCCAGCAGTTACTCGACCGTCTTTGGAAACACCATATATTTT
>TRBJ1-5|TRBV12-5|NA|few
CASGQGGQPQHF
TGTGCTAGTGGACAGGGAGGACAGCCCCAGCATTTT
>TRBJ2-7|TRBV20-1|TRBD2|many
CSARDIGRAYWEQYF
TGCAGTGCTAGAGATATAGGGAGGGCCTATTGGGAGCAGTACTTC
>TRBJ2-1|TRBV3-1|TRBD2|many
CASREGLTSSYNEQFF
TGTGCCAGCCGGGAGGGTCTGACTAGCTCCTACAATGAGCAGTTCTTC
>TRBJ2-2|TRBV18|TRBD1|once
CASTGTATGELFF
TGTGCCAGCACCGGGACAGCCACCGGGGAGCTGTTTTTT